One sample yielded the 26 T cell receptor beta chains listed below, sequenced in a study of response to subunit inactivated influenza vaccine. A single record per CDR3 protein comes from TCRdb applying MiXCR to the RT-PCR reads. The sample comprises about 610,000 distinct CDR3 sequences, approximately 15% of which are singletons, and over 8.5% rests with the top ten. Sequenced material: PBMCs from blood, taken roughly 13 days after vaccination. The receptors shown here come from a man in his fifties who received an inactivated influenza vaccine.

This clonotype was detected a few times. V gene TRBV5-1 combines with J gene TRBJ1-6; D remains ambiguous. The CDR3 runs 14 residues. The V end was cut by 0 bases, the J end by 14 bases, with 15 bases between. CDR1 SGHRS and CDR2 YFSETQ come from the germline V gene. The CDR3 region is CASSLGISTGSLHF. CDR3 DNA: TGCGCCAGCAGCTTGGGTATCTCCACGGGTTCCCTCCACTTT. Filled out from reference TRBV5-1 and TRBJ1-6, the complete variable domain reads KAGVTQTPRYLIKTRGQQVTLSCSPISGHRSVSWYQQTPGQGLQFLFEYFSETQRNKGNFPGRFSGRQFSNSRSEMNVSTLELGDSALYLCASSLGISTGSLHFGNGTRLTVT.

This clonotype turned up a few times. The chain links TRBV7-9 to TRBJ2-5; 9 bases fit TRBD1. The ends lost 4 bases at V and 4 bases at J; junction bases unmatched: 4. The CDR3 loop spans 14 amino acids. Germline CDR1 SEHNR, CDR2 FQNEAQ (reference sequence). The CDR3 DNA reads TGTGCCAGCAGCTACGGACAGGGGCTAGAGACCCAGTACTTC. It is translated as CASSYGQGLETQYF.

The J gene is TRBJ1-2, the V gene TRBV5-5; D is perhaps TRBD1 (6 bases). CDR3 length equals 15 residues. From germline, CDR1 is SGHKS and CDR2 YYEKEE (reference sequence). V gave up 0 bases and J gave up 5 bases, with 14 bases separating them. The CDR3 spells CASSLGGRNAYGYTF. DNA for the CDR3: TGTGCCAGCAGCTTGGGGGGGCGGAACGCGTATGGCTACACCTTC. Together with reference TRBV5-5 and TRBJ1-2, the CDR3 gives the full variable domain: DAGVTQSPTHLIKTRGQQVTLRCSPISGHKSVSWYQQVLGQGPQFIFQYYEKEERGRGNFPDRFSARQFPNYSSELNVNALLLGDSALYLCASSLGGRNAYGYTFGSGTRLTVV.

CDR3 DNA: TGCGCCAGCAGCTCCGGGTCCACCGCCTCTGAGCAGTACTTC. Translation gives CASSSGSTASEQYF. The gene calls are TRBV5-1 and TRBJ2-7; no clear D gene. Trimming took 3 bases from V and 7 from J, leaving 17 bases between them. The CDR3 has 14 residues. The V gene's germline CDR1 is SGHRS and CDR2 YFSETQ.

The chain carries TRBV5-1 and TRBJ2-2, with 9 positions matching TRBD1. V shed 4 bases, J shed 4 bases, and the junction held 2 bases outside the gene matches. The CDR3 totals 14 residues. Germline assignment: CDR1 SGHRS and CDR2 YFSETQ. CDR3 loop: CASSETGGTGELFF. The DNA of the CDR3 is TGCGCCAGCAGCGAGACAGGGGGCACCGGGGAGCTGTTTTTT. The complete variable domain, with remaining parts taken from reference TRBV5-1 and TRBJ2-2, reads KAGVTQTPRYLIKTRGQQVTLSCSPISGHRSVSWYQQTPGQGLQFLFEYFSETQRNKGNFPGRFSGRQFSNSRSEMNVSTLELGDSALYLCASSETGGTGELFFGEGSRLTVL.

This clonotype was detected a few times. This chain joins TRBV5-1 and TRBJ2-3; 8 bases agree with TRBD1. The CDR3 totals 15 residues. Germline assignment: CDR1 SGHRS and CDR2 YFSETQ. V trimming: 4 bases; J trimming: 6 bases; junction bases outside the gene matches: 10. CDR3 nucleotides: TGCGCCAGCAGCAGGCCAGGGGGCCGTGGGGATACGCAGTATTTT. It translates to CASSRPGGRGDTQYF.

This clonotype was detected only a few times. V and J are TRBV7-2 and TRBJ2-2, with D possibly TRBD2 on 6 matching bases. The CDR3 consists of 20 residues. V lost 0 bases and J lost 1, with 21 bases in between. The germline gives CDR1 SGHTA, CDR2 FQGNSA. CDR3 DNA: TGTGCCAGCAGCTTAGCCCCGGTTCAACCGGGACTTCGGAACACCGGGGAGCTGTTTTTT. Encoded protein: CASSLAPVQPGLRNTGELFF.

This clonotype was counted many times. Compared with germline, one end of the junction differs, possibly owing to a read error. V gene TRBV7-9 combines with J gene TRBJ2-4, with a possible D match to TRBD1 (5 bases). CDR3 size: 12 residues. Per germline, CDR1 SEHNR and CDR2 FQNEAQ (reference sequence). DNA for the CDR3: TGTGCCAGCAGCTCTCAGGGAAACGTTCAGTACTTC. Its translation: CASSSQGNVQYF.

The chain carries TRBV20-1 and TRBJ2-5; D is uncertain. Germline CDR1 and CDR2: DFQATT and SNEGSKA (reference sequence). The CDR3 is 13 residues long. The ends were cut back, 5 bases at V and 0 bases at J, with 10 bases in the middle. The CDR3 loop reads CSASGAYQETQYF. The CDR3 bases are TGCAGTGCTTCCGGAGCTTACCAAGAGACCCAGTACTTC.

This chain connects TRBV5-1 to TRBJ1-1; unclear D gene. The germline gives CDR1 SGHRS, CDR2 YFSETQ. The CDR3 contains 15 residues. V was trimmed by 5 bases and J by 0 bases, leaving 14 bases between them. Here the CDR3 reads CASRGGWLMNTEAFF. The CDR3, as DNA: TGCGCCAGCAGGGGCGGATGGCTTATGAACACTGAAGCTTTCTTT.

This clonotype was found many times. The CDR3 sequence: CASSSVVRKGPVYGYTF. The CDR3 DNA is TGTGCCAGCAGTTCCGTCGTGAGGAAGGGTCCCGTCTATGGCTACACCTTC. The chain is built from TRBV28 and TRBJ1-2; D ambiguous. Germline V lookup: CDR1 MDHEN, CDR2 SYDVKM. The V end was cut by 4 bases, the J end by 4 bases, with 22 bases between. CDR3 length: 17 amino acids.

Here the CDR3 DNA reads TGTGCCAGCAAGAGCGGGGGTCTCTCCTACAATGAGCAGTTCTTC. Translating gives CASKSGGLSYNEQFF. This chain links TRBV2 with TRBJ2-1; TRBD2 agrees at 8 bases. The CDR3 runs 15 residues. Germline CDR1 and CDR2: SNHLY and FYNNEI. V shed 7 bases and J 0 bases; nucleotides not matched to a gene: 5. Full variable domain (rest looked up from reference TRBV2 and TRBJ2-1): EPEVTQTPSHQVTQMGQEVILRCVPISNHLYFYWYRQILGQKVEFLVSFYNNEISEKSEIFDDQFSVERPDGSNFTLKIRSTKLEDSAMYFCASKSGGLSYNEQFFGPGTRLTVL.

The table lists this clonotype with a few counts. The V and J genes are TRBV7-9 and TRBJ2-7, with 10 nucleotides matching TRBD1. This CDR3 spans 14 amino acids. V gave up 5 bases and J gave up 7 bases; unmatched junction bases: 8. The V gene's germline CDR1 is SEHNR and CDR2 FQNEAQ (reference sequence). This CDR3 is CASSPFGQGVEQYF. CDR3 nucleotides: TGTGCCAGCAGCCCCTTCGGACAGGGGGTAGAGCAGTACTTC. Full variable domain (rest looked up from reference TRBV7-9 and TRBJ2-7): DTGVSQNPRHKITKRGQNVTFRCDPISEHNRLYWYRQTLGQGPEFLTYFQNEAQLEKSRLLSDRFSAERPKGSFSTLEIQRTEQGDSAMYLCASSPFGQGVEQYFGPGTRLTVT.

This sequence joins TRBV10-3 and TRBJ2-5; 7 bases are a match to TRBD1. With V trimmed by 6 bases and J by 5 bases, 6 bases remained unmatched. Germline V CDR1 and CDR2: ENHRY, SYGVKD. The CDR3 has 13 amino acids. The CDR3 here is CAISQGGRETQYF. The CDR3 DNA follows: TGTGCCATCAGCCAAGGGGGCCGTGAGACCCAGTACTTC.

The chain combines TRBV28 with TRBJ2-7, with D unclear. The CDR3 covers 11 residues. Germline assignment: CDR1 MDHEN and CDR2 SYDVKM. V was pared by 6 bases and J by 5 bases, with 8 bases between. CDR3 bases: TGTGCCAGCAGCCGAAGTGACGAGCAGTACTTC. Residues: CASSRSDEQYF.

The chain couples TRBV5-1 to TRBJ2-2; D could derive from TRBD1 or TRBD2 (6 bases each). CDR1 SGHRS and CDR2 YFSETQ come from the germline V gene. Trimming shortened V by 0 bases and J by 4 bases, and 16 bases separated the two germline ends. This CDR3 spans 17 amino acids. The CDR3 sequence is CASSLAEGDGSTGELFF. CDR3 coding DNA: TGCGCCAGCAGCTTGGCCGAGGGGGACGGGAGCACCGGGGAGCTGTTTTTT.

In its sample, this clonotype was seen a few times. The DNA for the CDR3 is TGCAGCGTTTCCCGAGGTTTCAGTTCCTACAATGAGCAGTTCTTC. It codes for CSVSRGFSSYNEQFF. The V and J genes are TRBV29-1 and TRBJ2-1; D call uncertain. CDR3 length equals 15 residues. The germline V and J ends were trimmed by 5 bases and 1 base, with 15 bases remaining between them. The germline V gene has CDR1 SQVTM and CDR2 ANQGSEA.

The table lists this clonotype with a few counts. The chain employs TRBV5-1 and TRBJ1-4, with TRBD1 identical over 9 bases. CDR3 length: 15 residues. The germline V gene has CDR1 SGHRS and CDR2 YFSETQ. V was clipped by 2 bases and J by 5 bases; unmatched bases: 4. The CDR3 region has the DNA TGCGCCAGCAGCTTAAACAGGGGGCAAAATGAAAAACTGTTTTTT. Translating gives CASSLNRGQNEKLFF.

The rearrangement links TRBV21-1 to TRBJ2-7; the table names TRBD1, a call not compared with the DNA. TRBV21-1 is annotated as a pseudogene. CDR3 length equals 15 residues. The CDR3 sequence: CASSNGTGVPHEQYF. CDR3 nucleotides: TGTGCCAGCAGCAATGGGACAGGGGTTCCCCACGAGCAGTACTTC.

The V and J genes are TRBV28 and TRBJ2-7, with 9 nucleotides matching TRBD2. Germline V lookup: CDR1 MDHEN, CDR2 SYDVKM. The V and J ends lost 5 bases and 3 bases, in that order; junction bases with no gene match: 11. The CDR3 spans 16 residues. DNA for the CDR3: TGTGCCAGCAGTCCACTTAGCGGGAGAGGAGACTACGAGCAGTACTTC. Translating it yields CASSPLSGRGDYEQYF.

This clonotype was recorded many times. This rearrangement joins TRBV29-1 to TRBJ2-2, with 10 bases identical to TRBD1. The CDR3 has 13 residues. J was trimmed by 7 bases and V by 7 bases; bases with no gene match: 6. CDR1 is SQVTM, CDR2 ANQGSEA, per germline. CDR3 DNA sequence: TGCAGCGCTGGGACAGGGGTGGGCGGGGAGCTGTTTTTT. Translation gives CSAGTGVGGELFF.

This chain uses TRBV5-5 with TRBJ1-3; no reliable D call. The CDR3 length is 14 residues. Per the germline V gene, CDR1 is SGHKS and CDR2 is YYEKEE (reference sequence). Trimming shortened V by 0 bases and J by 0 bases, and 4 bases separated the two germline ends. The CDR3 protein is CASSLEVSGNTIYF. CDR3 sequence (DNA): TGTGCCAGCAGCTTGGAGGTCTCTGGAAACACCATATATTTT.

This sequence joins TRBV12-3 or TRBV12-4 and TRBJ2-7; no reliable D call. The ends were cut back, 0 bases at V and 0 bases at J, with 18 bases in the middle. The CDR3 runs to 18 residues. The CDR3 reads CASSLAGSGYAYSYEQYF. CDR3 in DNA: TGTGCCAGCAGTTTAGCGGGTTCAGGATACGCCTACTCCTACGAGCAGTACTTC.

This rearrangement joins TRBV12-3 or TRBV12-4 to TRBJ1-3; no reliable D call. Trimming stripped 7 bases from V and 0 bases from J, with 10 bases between. This CDR3 has 14 residues. CDR3 DNA: TGTGCCAGCAAGGACCGTATCTCTGGAAACACCATATATTTT. This translates into CASKDRISGNTIYF.

The gene calls are TRBV6-2 or TRBV6-3 and TRBJ2-5; D remains unclear. This CDR3 contains 11 residues. V was pared by 4 bases and J by 9 bases, with 9 bases between. Per the germline V gene, CDR1 is MNHEY and CDR2 is SVGEGT. The CDR3 loop is CASSSRRAQYF. CDR3 bases: TGTGCCAGCAGTTCCCGACGGGCCCAGTACTTC.

This rearrangement joins TRBV6-2 or TRBV6-3 to TRBJ1-6; D is undetermined. V lost 5 bases, J lost 8 bases, and 10 bases lay in between. This CDR3 is built from 13 residues. Germline V CDR1 and CDR2: MNHEY, SVGEGT. Written as DNA, the CDR3 is TGTGCCAGCAGTCCACTCGGGGATTCACCCCTCCACTTT. It translates to CASSPLGDSPLHF.